The 11 T cell receptor beta chains reported below all come from one sample, sequenced in a study of T cells after yellow fever vaccination. TCRdb reanalysed the 5' RACE reads using MiXCR and keeps one entry per CDR3 protein. This table has 250,000 to 400,000 distinct CDR3 sequences, over 4% appearing once. Specimen: PBMCs, collected 5 days after the yellow fever booster vaccination. The origin of the receptors is a man between 18 and 29 years old who received the YFV17D yellow fever vaccine.

This clonotype was seen more than once but under ten times. The chain combines TRBV18 with TRBJ1-5; D gene unclear. Trimming cost V 5 bases and J 12 bases, with 11 bases left between them. CDR1 and CDR2 from the germline V gene are KGHSH and LQKENI. The CDR3 has 11 amino acids. The CDR3 loop is CASSDTGNQHF. The CDR3 DNA reads as TGTGCCAGCTCAGACACGGGTAACCAGCATTTT.

This clonotype has at least ten counts. The gene calls are TRBV9 and TRBJ2-1; D assignment may be TRBD1 or TRBD2 (6 bases each). CDR3 size: 16 residues. Germline values: CDR1 SGDLS, CDR2 YYNGEE. V lost 0 bases and J 6 bases, leaving 16 bases between the germline ends. The CDR3 protein is CASSVGRGALSNEQFF. Written as DNA, the CDR3 is TGTGCCAGCAGCGTAGGGAGGGGGGCCTTAAGCAATGAGCAGTTCTTC.

This clonotype appeared many times. The rearrangement joins TRBV9 to TRBJ1-2; D is possibly TRBD1 (6 bases). CDR3 length: 17 amino acids. Trimming shortened V by 0 bases and J by 4 bases, and 19 bases separated the two germline ends. Germline V CDR1 and CDR2: SGDLS, YYNGEE. As DNA, the CDR3 is TGTGCCAGCAGCGTAGCTCTCCTCTCGGACAGTAGCTATGGCTACACCTTC. Protein sequence: CASSVALLSDSSYGYTF.

V is TRBV7-2 and J is TRBJ1-1; 11 bases line up with TRBD1. The V segment lost 6 bases and the J segment 1 base; nucleotides outside the gene matches: 1. Per germline, CDR1 SGHTA and CDR2 FQGNSA. The CDR3 has 14 amino acids. The CDR3 reads CASRGQGANTEAFF. CDR3 in DNA: TGTGCCAGCAGAGGACAGGGGGCGAACACTGAAGCTTTCTTT.

This clonotype was detected a few times. The V call is TRBV4-2, the J call TRBJ1-6; D is perhaps TRBD1 (6 bases). V was shortened by 6 bases and J by 7 bases, with 19 bases between the two germline ends. The CDR3 has 16 residues. Germline CDR1 is LGHNA and CDR2 is YNFKEQ. The CDR3 region has the DNA TGTGCCAGCAGGCATAATAGGGGGACCCTCAATTCACCCCTCCACTTT. This codes for CASRHNRGTLNSPLHF.

Relative to its sample, this clonotype is medium-sized. The gene calls are TRBV13 and TRBJ2-7; the match to TRBD2 covers 12 bases. With V trimmed by 5 bases and J by 1 base, 15 bases remained unmatched. Germline V gene lookup returns CDR1 PRHDT and CDR2 FYEKMQ (reference sequence). This CDR3 region has 19 residues. The chain's CDR3 is CASSPKTSSGGARSYEQYF. The CDR3 nucleotides are TGTGCCAGCAGCCCAAAGACCTCTAGCGGGGGGGCCCGGTCCTACGAGCAGTACTTC.

This clonotype turned up a few times. The V call is TRBV19, the J call TRBJ2-1; 7 bases agree with TRBD2. Germline lookup yields CDR1 LNHDA and CDR2 SQIVND (reference sequence). There are 13 residues in the CDR3. V gave up 5 bases and J gave up 8 bases; unmatched junction bases: 6. In DNA, the CDR3 is TGTGCCAGTAGTGGGCCGGGGAGGGATGAGCAGTTCTTC. Its protein product is CASSGPGRDEQFF.

This clonotype showed up many times. The chain is built from TRBV7-2 and TRBJ2-2; 9 bases are a match to TRBD2. The CDR3 covers 17 residues. In germline, CDR1 is SGHTA, CDR2 FQGNSA. The V gene end was trimmed by 6 bases and the J gene end by 4 bases; junction bases not matched to a gene: 12. The CDR3 DNA is TGTGCCAGCAGACTAAATAGCGGGGGTCACTTCACCGGGGAGCTGTTTTTT. Protein product: CASRLNSGGHFTGELFF.

The rearrangement joins TRBV18 to TRBJ2-3, with no clear D. The germline V gene has CDR1 KGHSH and CDR2 LQKENI. CDR3 length equals 17 residues. Trimming cost V 0 bases and J 0 bases, with 13 bases left between them. CDR3 region: CASSPPLISPSTDTQYF. The CDR3, as DNA: TGTGCCAGCTCACCACCGCTAATATCCCCTAGCACAGATACGCAGTATTTT.

This clonotype showed up just a few times. This chain uses TRBV6-1 with TRBJ2-1; D could derive from TRBD1 or TRBD2 (6 bases each). The germline CDR1 and CDR2 sequences are MNHNS and SASEGT. Trimming cost V 4 bases and J 0 bases, with 16 bases left between them. There are 17 residues in the CDR3. CDR3 coding DNA: TGTGCCAGCAGTGGGGGGGCTAGCGCTAGCTCCTACAATGAGCAGTTCTTC. It codes for CASSGGASASSYNEQFF.

V gene TRBV12-3 or TRBV12-4 combines with J gene TRBJ2-7, with unresolved D. V was pared by 1 base and J by 0 bases, with 7 bases between. This CDR3 comprises 14 residues. CDR3 sequence reads: CASSLDRSSYEQYF. The CDR3 region has the DNA TGTGCCAGCAGTTTAGACCGGAGCTCCTACGAGCAGTACTTC.